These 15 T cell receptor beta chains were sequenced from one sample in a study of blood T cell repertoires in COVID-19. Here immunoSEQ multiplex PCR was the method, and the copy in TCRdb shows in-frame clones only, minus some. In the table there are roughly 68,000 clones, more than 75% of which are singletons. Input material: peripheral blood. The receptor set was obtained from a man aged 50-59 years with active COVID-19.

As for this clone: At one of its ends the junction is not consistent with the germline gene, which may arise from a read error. In DNA, the CDR3 is TGTGCCAGCAGTTTGGGCGATTCACCCCCCCACTTT. Its protein product is CASSLGDSPPHF. The chain carries TRBV6-2 or TRBV6-3 and TRBJ1-6; unclear D gene. The CDR3 is made up of 12 amino acids. CDR1 and CDR2 from the germline V gene are MNHEY and SVGEGT.

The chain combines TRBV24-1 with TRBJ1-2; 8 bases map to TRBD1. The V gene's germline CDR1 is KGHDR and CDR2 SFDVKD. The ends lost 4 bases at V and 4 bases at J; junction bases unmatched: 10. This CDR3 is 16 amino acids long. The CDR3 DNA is TGTGCCACCAGTGAATACGGGACAGGCTCCAGCTATGGCTACACCTTC. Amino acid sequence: CATSEYGTGSSYGYTF.

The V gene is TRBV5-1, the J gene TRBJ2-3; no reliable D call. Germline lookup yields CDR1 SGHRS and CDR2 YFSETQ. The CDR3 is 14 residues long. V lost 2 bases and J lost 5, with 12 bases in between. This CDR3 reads CASSFSTPGDTQYF. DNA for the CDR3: TGCGCCAGCAGCTTTAGTACGCCTGGAGATACGCAGTATTTT.

CDR3 DNA: TGTGCCAGCAGCTTAACCCTAAGTCCGGGCGAGCAGTACTTC. Amino acid sequence: CASSLTLSPGEQYF. The chain recombines TRBV5-4 with TRBJ2-7; D uncertain. This CDR3 contains 14 residues. V gave up 2 bases and J gave up 6 bases, with 15 bases separating them. Germline assignment: CDR1 SGHNT and CDR2 YYREEE (reference sequence).

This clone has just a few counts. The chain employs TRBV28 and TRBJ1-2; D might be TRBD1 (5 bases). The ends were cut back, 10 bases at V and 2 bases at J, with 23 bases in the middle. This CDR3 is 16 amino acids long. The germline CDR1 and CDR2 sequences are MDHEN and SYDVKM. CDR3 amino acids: CATFTPVDSLNYGYTF. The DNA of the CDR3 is TGTGCCACCTTTACGCCGGTTGACAGCTTAAACTATGGCTACACCTTC.

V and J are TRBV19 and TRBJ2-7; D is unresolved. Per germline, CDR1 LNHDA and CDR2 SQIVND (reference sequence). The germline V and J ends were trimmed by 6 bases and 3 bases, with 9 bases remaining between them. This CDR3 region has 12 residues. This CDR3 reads CASRGPGYEQYF. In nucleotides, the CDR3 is TGTGCCAGTAGGGGTCCGGGCTACGAGCAGTACTTC.

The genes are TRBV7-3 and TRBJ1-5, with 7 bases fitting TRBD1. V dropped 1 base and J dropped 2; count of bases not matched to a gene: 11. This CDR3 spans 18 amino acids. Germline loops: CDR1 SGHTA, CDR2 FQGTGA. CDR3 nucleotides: TGTGCCAGCAGCTTAAGTGGCAGGGGGTCTTCTTGCAATCAGCCCCAGCATTTT. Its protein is CASSLSGRGSSCNQPQHF.

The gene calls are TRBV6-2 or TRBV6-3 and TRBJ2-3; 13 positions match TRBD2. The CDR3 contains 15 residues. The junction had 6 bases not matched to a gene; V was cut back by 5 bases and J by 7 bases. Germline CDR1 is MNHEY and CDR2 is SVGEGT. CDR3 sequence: CASSKPGLAGHTQYF. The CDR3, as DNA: TGTGCCAGCAGTAAACCGGGACTAGCGGGACATACGCAGTATTTT.

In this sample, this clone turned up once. The CDR3 spells CASSPTHGTGGEKLFF. The CDR3 DNA reads TGTGCCAGCAGTCCCACCCACGGGACAGGCGGCGAAAAACTGTTTTTT. V is TRBV6-2 or TRBV6-3 and J is TRBJ1-4; 8 bases agree with TRBD1. This CDR3 comprises 16 residues. After removal of 5 bases from V and 8 bases from J, the junction contained 13 bases not matched to a gene. Germline V gives CDR1 MNHEY, CDR2 SVGEGT.

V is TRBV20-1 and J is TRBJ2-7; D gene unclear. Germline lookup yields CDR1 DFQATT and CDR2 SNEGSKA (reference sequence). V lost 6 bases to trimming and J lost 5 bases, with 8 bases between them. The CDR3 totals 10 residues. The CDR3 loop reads CSALGNEQYF. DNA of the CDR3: TGCAGTGCCCTAGGAAACGAGCAGTACTTC.

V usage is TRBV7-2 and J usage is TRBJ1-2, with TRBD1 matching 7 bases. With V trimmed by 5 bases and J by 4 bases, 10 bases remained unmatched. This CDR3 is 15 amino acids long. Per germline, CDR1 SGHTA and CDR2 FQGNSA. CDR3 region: CASSTRQGSIYGYTF. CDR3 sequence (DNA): TGTGCCAGCAGCACCAGACAGGGATCGATCTATGGCTACACCTTC.

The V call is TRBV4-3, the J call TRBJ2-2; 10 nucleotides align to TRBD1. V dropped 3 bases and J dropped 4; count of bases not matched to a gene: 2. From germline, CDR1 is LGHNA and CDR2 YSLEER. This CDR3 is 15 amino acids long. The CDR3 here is CASSQGQGFTGELFF. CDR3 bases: TGCGCCAGCAGCCAGGGACAGGGGTTCACCGGGGAGCTGTTTTTT.

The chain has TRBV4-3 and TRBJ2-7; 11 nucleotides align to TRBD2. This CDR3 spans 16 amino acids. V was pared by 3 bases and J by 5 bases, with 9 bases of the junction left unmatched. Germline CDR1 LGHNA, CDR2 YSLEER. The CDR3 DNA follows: TGCGCCAGCAGCCAGGTTCTAGCGGGAGGACTCGACGAGCAGTACTTC. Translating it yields CASSQVLAGGLDEQYF.

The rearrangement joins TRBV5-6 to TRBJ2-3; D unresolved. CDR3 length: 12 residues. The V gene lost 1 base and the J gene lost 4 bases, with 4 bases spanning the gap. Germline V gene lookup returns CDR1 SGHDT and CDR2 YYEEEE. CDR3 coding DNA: TGTGCCAGCAGCTTGCGAGCAGATACGCAGTATTTT. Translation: CASSLRADTQYF.

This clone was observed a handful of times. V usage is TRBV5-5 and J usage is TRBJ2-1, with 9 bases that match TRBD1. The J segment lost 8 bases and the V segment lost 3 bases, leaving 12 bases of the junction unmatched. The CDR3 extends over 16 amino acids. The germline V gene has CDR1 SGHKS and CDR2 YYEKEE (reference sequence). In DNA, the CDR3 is TGTGCCAGCAGCTATTACGGGGGACAGGGAACCGATGAGCAGTTCTTC. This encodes CASSYYGGQGTDEQFF.